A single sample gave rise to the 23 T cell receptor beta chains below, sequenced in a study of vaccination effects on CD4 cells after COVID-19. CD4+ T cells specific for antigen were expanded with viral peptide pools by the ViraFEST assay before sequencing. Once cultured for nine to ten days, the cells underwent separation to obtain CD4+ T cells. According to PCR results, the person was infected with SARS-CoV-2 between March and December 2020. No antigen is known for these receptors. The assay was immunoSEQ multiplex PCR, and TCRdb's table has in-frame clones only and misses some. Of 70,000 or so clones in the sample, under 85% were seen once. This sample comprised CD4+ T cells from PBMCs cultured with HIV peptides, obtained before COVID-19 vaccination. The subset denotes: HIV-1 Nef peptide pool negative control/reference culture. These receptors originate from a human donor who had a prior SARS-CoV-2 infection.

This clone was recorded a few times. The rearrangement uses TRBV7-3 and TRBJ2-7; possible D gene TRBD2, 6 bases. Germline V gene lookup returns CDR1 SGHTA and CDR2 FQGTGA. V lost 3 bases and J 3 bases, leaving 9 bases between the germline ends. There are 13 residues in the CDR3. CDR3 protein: CASSFGTDYEQYF. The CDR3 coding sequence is TGTGCCAGCAGCTTCGGGACTGACTACGAGCAGTACTTC.

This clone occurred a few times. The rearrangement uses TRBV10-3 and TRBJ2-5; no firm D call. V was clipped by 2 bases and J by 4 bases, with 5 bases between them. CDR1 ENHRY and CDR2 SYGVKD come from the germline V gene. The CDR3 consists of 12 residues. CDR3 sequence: CAISEGIETQYF. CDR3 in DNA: TGTGCCATCAGTGAGGGGATAGAGACCCAGTACTTC.

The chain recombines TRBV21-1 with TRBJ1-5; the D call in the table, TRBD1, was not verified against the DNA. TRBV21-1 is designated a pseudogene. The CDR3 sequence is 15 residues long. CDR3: CASSKVGQGVQPQHF. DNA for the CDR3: TGTGCCAGCAGCAAAGTGGGACAGGGGGTGCAGCCCCAGCATTTT.

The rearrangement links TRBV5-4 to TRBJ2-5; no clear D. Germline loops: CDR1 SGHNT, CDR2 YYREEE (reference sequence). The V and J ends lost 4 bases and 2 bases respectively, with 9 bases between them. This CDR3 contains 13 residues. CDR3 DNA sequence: TGTGCCAGCAGCCTGGGGTGGCAAGAGACCCAGTACTTC. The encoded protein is CASSLGWQETQYF.

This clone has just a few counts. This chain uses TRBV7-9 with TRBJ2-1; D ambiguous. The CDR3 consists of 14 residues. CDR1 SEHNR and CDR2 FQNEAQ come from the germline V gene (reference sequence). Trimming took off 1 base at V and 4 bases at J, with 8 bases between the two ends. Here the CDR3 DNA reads TGTGCCAGCAGCTTAGTGAACAGTTACAATGAGCAGTTCTTC. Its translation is CASSLVNSYNEQFF.

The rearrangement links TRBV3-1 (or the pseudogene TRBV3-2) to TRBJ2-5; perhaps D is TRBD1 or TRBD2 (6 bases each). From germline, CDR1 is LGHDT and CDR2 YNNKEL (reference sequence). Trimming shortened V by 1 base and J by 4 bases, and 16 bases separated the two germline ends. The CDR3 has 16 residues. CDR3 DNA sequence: TGTGCCAGCAGCCAAGTAGGGGGAGGAACCGGAGAGACCCAGTACTTC. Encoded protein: CASSQVGGGTGETQYF.

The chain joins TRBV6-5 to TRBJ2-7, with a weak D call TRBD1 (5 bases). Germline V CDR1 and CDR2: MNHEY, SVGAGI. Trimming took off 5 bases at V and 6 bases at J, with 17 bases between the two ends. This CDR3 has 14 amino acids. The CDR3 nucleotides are TGTGCCAGCAGTAGACAGACCCCTATTGCCGAGCAGTACTTC. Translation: CASSRQTPIAEQYF.

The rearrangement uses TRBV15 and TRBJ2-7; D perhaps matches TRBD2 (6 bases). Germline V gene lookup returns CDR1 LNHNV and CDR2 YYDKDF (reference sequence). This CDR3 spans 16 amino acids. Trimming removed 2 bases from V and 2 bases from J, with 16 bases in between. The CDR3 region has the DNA TGTGCCACCAGCAGATCCTTAGCGGCCCTGCCCTACGAGCAGTACTTC. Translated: CATSRSLAALPYEQYF.

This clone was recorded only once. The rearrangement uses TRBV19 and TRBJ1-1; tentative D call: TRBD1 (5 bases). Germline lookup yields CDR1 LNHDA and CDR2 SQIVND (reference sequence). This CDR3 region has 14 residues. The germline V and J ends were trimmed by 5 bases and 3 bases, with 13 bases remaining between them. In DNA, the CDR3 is TGTGCCAGTAGTCCGTCAGGGTGGCACACTGAAGCTTTCTTT. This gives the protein CASSPSGWHTEAFF.

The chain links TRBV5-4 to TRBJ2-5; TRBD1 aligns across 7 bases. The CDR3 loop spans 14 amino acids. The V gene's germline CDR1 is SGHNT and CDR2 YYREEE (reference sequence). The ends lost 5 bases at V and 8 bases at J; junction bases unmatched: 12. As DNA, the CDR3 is TGTGCCAGCAGGATCGCGGACAGGCCGGACACCCAGTACTTC. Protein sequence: CASRIADRPDTQYF.

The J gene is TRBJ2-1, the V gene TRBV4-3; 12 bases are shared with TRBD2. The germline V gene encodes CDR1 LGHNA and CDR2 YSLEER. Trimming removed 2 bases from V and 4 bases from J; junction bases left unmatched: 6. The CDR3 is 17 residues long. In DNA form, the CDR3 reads TGCGCCAGCAGCCAATCCCTAGCGGGAGGGGTATACAATGAGCAGTTCTTC. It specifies CASSQSLAGGVYNEQFF.

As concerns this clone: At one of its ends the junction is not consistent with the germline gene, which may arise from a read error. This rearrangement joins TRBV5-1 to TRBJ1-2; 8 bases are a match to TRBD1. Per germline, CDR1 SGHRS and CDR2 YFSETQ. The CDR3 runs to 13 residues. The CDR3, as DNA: TGCGCCAGCAGTTTGGACAGGGAGGCTGGCTACACCTTC. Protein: CASSLDREAGYTF. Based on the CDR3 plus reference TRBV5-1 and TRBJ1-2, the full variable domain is KAGVTQTPRYLIKTRGQQVTLSCSPISGHRSVSWYQQTPGQGLQFLFEYFSETQRNKGNFPGRFSGRQFSNSRSEMNVSTLELGDSALYLCASSLDREAGYTFGSGTRLTVV.

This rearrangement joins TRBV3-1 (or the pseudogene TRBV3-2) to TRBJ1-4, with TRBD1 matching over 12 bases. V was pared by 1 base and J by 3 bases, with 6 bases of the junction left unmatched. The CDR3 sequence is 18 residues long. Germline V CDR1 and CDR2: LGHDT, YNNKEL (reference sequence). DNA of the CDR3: TGTGCCAGCAGCCAAGGGGGGACAGGGGGCTCGGCTAATGAAAAACTGTTTTTT. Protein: CASSQGGTGGSANEKLFF.

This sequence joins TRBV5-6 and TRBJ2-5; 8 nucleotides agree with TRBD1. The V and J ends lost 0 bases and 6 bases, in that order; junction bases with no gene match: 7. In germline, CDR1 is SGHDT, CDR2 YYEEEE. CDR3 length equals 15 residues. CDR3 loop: CASSLGQGSQKTQYF. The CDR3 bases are TGTGCCAGCAGCTTGGGACAGGGGAGTCAAAAGACCCAGTACTTC.

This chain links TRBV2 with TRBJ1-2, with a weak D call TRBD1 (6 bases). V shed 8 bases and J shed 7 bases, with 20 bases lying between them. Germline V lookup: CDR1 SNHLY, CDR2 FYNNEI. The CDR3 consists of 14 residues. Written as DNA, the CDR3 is TGTGCCAGCGTGGGGGAAGGGGGGGGACTTGGCTACACCTTC. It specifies CASVGEGGGLGYTF.

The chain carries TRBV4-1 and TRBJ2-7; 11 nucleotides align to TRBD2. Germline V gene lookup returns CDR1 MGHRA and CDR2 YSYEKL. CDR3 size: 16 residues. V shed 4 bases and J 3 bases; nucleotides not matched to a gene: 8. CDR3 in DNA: TGCGCCAGCAGCCGCTTCCTAGCGGGAGGTAGCTACGAGCAGTACTTC. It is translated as CASSRFLAGGSYEQYF.

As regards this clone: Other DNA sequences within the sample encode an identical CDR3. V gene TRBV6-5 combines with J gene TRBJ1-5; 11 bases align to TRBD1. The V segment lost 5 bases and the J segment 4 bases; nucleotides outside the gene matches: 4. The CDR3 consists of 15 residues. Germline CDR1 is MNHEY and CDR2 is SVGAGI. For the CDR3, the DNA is TGTGCCAGCAGTACCGGGACAGGGGGGAATCAGCCCCAGCATTTT. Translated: CASSTGTGGNQPQHF.

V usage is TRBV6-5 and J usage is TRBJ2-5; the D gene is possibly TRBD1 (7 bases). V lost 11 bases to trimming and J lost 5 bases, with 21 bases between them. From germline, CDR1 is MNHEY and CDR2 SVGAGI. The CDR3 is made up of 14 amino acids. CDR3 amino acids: CASGVGQAAETQYF. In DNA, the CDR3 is TGTGCCTCGGGGGTCGGACAGGCCGCTGAGACCCAGTACTTC.

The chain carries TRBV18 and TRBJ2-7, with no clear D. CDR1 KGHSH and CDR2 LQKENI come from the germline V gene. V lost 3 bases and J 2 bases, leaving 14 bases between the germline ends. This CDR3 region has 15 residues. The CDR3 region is CASSPGIPGPYEQYF. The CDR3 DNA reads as TGTGCCAGCTCACCTGGCATTCCCGGGCCCTACGAGCAGTACTTC.

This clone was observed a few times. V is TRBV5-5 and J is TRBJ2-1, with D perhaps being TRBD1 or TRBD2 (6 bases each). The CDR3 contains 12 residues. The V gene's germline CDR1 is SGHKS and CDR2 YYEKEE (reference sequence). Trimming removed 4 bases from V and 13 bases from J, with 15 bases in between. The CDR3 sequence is CASSPLGGLQFF. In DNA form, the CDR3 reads TGTGCCAGCAGCCCACTAGGGGGGTTACAGTTCTTC.

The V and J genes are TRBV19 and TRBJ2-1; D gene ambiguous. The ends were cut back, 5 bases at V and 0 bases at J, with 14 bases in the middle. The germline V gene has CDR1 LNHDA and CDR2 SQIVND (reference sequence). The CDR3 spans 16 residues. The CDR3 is CASSPNRRSSYNEQFF. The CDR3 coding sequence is TGTGCCAGTAGTCCCAATCGGCGGAGCTCCTACAATGAGCAGTTCTTC.

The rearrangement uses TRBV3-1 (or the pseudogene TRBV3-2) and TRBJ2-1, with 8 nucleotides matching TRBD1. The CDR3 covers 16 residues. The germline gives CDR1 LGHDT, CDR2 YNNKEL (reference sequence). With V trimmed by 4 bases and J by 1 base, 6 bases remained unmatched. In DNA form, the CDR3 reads TGTGCCAGCAGCCTCGGACAGGGTAGGTCCTACAATGAGCAGTTCTTC. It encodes CASSLGQGRSYNEQFF.

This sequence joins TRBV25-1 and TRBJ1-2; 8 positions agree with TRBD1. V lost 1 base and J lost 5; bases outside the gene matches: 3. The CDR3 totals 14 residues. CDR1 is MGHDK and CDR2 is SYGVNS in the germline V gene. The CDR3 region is CASSELGQGYGYTF. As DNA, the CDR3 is TGTGCCAGCAGTGAATTAGGACAGGGATATGGCTACACCTTC.